Presented here are 21 T cell receptor beta chains from one specimen sequenced in a study of response to subunit inactivated influenza vaccine. TCRdb analysed the RT-PCR reads with MiXCR anew, one entry per CDR3 protein. The data show 700,000 to 800,000 distinct CDR3 sequences, with under 20% seen just once and approximately 11% held by the top ten. The material was PBMCs from blood, obtained more than 4 days after vaccination. These receptors originate from a middle-aged man who received an inactivated influenza vaccine.

The chain has TRBV6-2 or TRBV6-3 and TRBJ2-7, with 12 bases identical to TRBD2. The CDR3 covers 15 residues. Germline V gives CDR1 MNHEY, CDR2 SVGEGT. The V and J ends lost 6 bases and 2 bases, in that order; junction bases with no gene match: 5. CDR3 sequence (DNA): TGTGCCAGCAGAGGACTAGCGGGGTTAACCTACGAGCAGTACTTC. This gives the protein CASRGLAGLTYEQYF.

This clonotype has a handful of counts. V and J are TRBV28 and TRBJ2-5; 11 nucleotides line up with TRBD2. With 6 bases clipped from V and 9 bases from J, the junction kept 12 bases outside the gene matches. The CDR3 spans 15 residues. Germline CDR1 reads MDHEN; CDR2 reads SYDVKM. As DNA, the CDR3 is TGTGCCAGCAGCGATAGCGGGAGGGCGGACTTGGCCCAGTACTTC. Encoded protein: CASSDSGRADLAQYF.

The sample holds a few counts of this clonotype. The rearrangement joins TRBV4-1 to TRBJ2-5; D might be TRBD1 (6 bases). Germline loops: CDR1 MGHRA, CDR2 YSYEKL. This CDR3 has 14 amino acids. Trimming removed 0 bases from V and 6 bases from J, with 11 bases in between. In DNA, the CDR3 is TGCGCCAGCAGCCAAGAAGAAAGGGACAAGACCCAGTACTTC. Its translation: CASSQEERDKTQYF.

This clonotype has just a few counts. The chain is built from TRBV4-3 and TRBJ1-6; TRBD1 matches at 7 bases. The CDR3 extends over 16 amino acids. Germline V gene sequence: CDR1 LGHNA, CDR2 YSLEER. J was trimmed by 9 bases and V by 0 bases; bases with no gene match: 8. DNA for the CDR3: TGCGCCAGCAGCCAAGATTACGACAGGGCCACTTCACCCCTCCACTTT. Amino acids: CASSQDYDRATSPLHF.

This clonotype was seen more than once but under ten times. This chain connects TRBV4-3 to TRBJ2-7; 7 nucleotides agree with TRBD2. The V gene's germline CDR1 is LGHNA and CDR2 YSLEER. V lost 2 bases to trimming and J lost 9 bases; unmatched junction nucleotides: 13. This CDR3 spans 15 amino acids. Written as DNA, the CDR3 is TGCGCCAGCAGCCAATCACCCGGGGCGGGGGTCGCGCAGTACTTC. Encoded protein: CASSQSPGAGVAQYF.

V is TRBV29-1 and J is TRBJ1-3; perhaps TRBD1 as D (5 bases). Per germline, CDR1 SQVTM and CDR2 ANQGSEA. The V end lost 0 bases, the J end lost 10 bases, and 10 bases lay between the germline ends. The CDR3 has 12 amino acids. The CDR3 DNA is TGCAGCGTTGAAGATCTTGGGGGAACCATATATTTT. Amino acids: CSVEDLGGTIYF.

The DNA of the CDR3 is TGTGCCAGCAGCTTGCGACCCCCTAGCGAGCAGTACTTC. This translates into CASSLRPPSEQYF. The rearrangement uses TRBV5-6 and TRBJ2-7; D remains unclear. The CDR3 length is 13 residues. V was shortened by 1 base and J by 6 bases, with 11 bases between the two germline ends. CDR1 and CDR2 from the germline V gene are SGHDT and YYEEEE.

The sample holds many counts of this clonotype. V usage is TRBV27 and J usage is TRBJ1-6; no clear D. The CDR3 totals 12 residues. Trimming pared 3 bases from V and 6 bases from J, leaving 3 bases between. Germline CDR1 and CDR2: MNHEY and SMNVEV (reference sequence). DNA for the CDR3: TGTGCCAGCAGTTTCTCTAATTCACCCCTCCACTTT. Translated, it gives CASSFSNSPLHF.

The rearrangement joins TRBV7-2 to TRBJ2-1; 13 bases line up with TRBD2. Germline V gene sequence: CDR1 SGHTA, CDR2 FQGNSA. This CDR3 region has 16 residues. The junction had 10 bases not matched to a gene; V was cut back by 5 bases and J by 9 bases. Here the CDR3 reads CASSPRTSGGGVEQFF. The CDR3 bases are TGTGCCAGCAGCCCTCGGACTAGCGGGGGAGGTGTTGAGCAGTTCTTC.

The sample holds a few counts of this clonotype. The V gene is TRBV29-1, the J gene TRBJ1-2, with 8 positions matching TRBD1. This CDR3 has 13 amino acids. V dropped 4 bases and J dropped 8; count of bases not matched to a gene: 9. Looked up from germline, CDR1 is SQVTM and CDR2 is ANQGSEA. CDR3 sequence: CSVVGVTGEGYTF. The CDR3 region has the DNA TGCAGCGTTGTGGGTGTGACAGGGGAAGGCTACACCTTC.

The rearrangement links TRBV27 to TRBJ1-5; no reliable D call. The V gene's germline CDR1 is MNHEY and CDR2 SMNVEV (reference sequence). The CDR3 covers 14 residues. V shed 2 bases and J shed 4 bases, with 9 bases lying between them. The CDR3: CASSLVHGNQPQHF. For the CDR3, the DNA is TGTGCCAGCAGTTTAGTGCACGGGAATCAGCCCCAGCATTTT.

The chain recombines TRBV28 with TRBJ2-7; the match to TRBD1 covers 9 bases. The germline CDR1 and CDR2 sequences are MDHEN and SYDVKM. Trimming removed 4 bases from V and 0 bases from J; junction bases left unmatched: 7. The CDR3 is 16 amino acids. CDR3 region: CASSSSGTGSSYEQYF. For the CDR3, the DNA is TGTGCCAGCAGTTCCTCCGGGACAGGGAGCTCCTACGAGCAGTACTTC.

This clonotype was seen many times. The V gene is TRBV6-2 or TRBV6-3, the J gene TRBJ2-4, with no clear D. Germline V gene data show CDR1 as MNHEY and CDR2 as SVGEGT. This CDR3 has 15 amino acids. V lost 2 bases to trimming and J lost 3 bases, with 11 bases between them. CDR3 region: CASSYGQAVKNIQYF. CDR3 DNA: TGTGCCAGCAGTTACGGGCAGGCGGTCAAAAACATTCAGTACTTC.

This clonotype has a handful of counts. V usage is TRBV5-1 and J usage is TRBJ2-7; maybe TRBD2 (6 bases). V was shortened by 1 base and J by 0 bases, with 11 bases between the two germline ends. The CDR3 has 15 amino acids. Germline V gene lookup returns CDR1 SGHRS and CDR2 YFSETQ. Written as DNA, the CDR3 is TGCGCCAGCAGCTTGCGGGCGGGGAGCTCCTACGAGCAGTACTTC. It is translated as CASSLRAGSSYEQYF. The whole variable domain, filled in from reference TRBV5-1 and TRBJ2-7, reads KAGVTQTPRYLIKTRGQQVTLSCSPISGHRSVSWYQQTPGQGLQFLFEYFSETQRNKGNFPGRFSGRQFSNSRSEMNVSTLELGDSALYLCASSLRAGSSYEQYFGPGTRLTVT.

In DNA form, the CDR3 reads TGCGCCAGCAGCCAAGATGGGGGGATTGGCGAAAAACTGTTTTTT. Protein sequence: CASSQDGGIGEKLFF. The chain employs TRBV4-3 and TRBJ1-4; D is possibly TRBD1 (5 bases). Looked up from germline, CDR1 is LGHNA and CDR2 is YSLEER. CDR3 length: 15 residues. V shed 0 bases and J shed 8 bases, with 13 bases lying between them.

This clonotype was detected ten times or more. Here the CDR3 reads CASSQDGAYTGELFF. For the CDR3, the DNA is TGCGCCAGCAGCCAAGACGGGGCGTACACCGGGGAGCTGTTTTTT. This rearrangement joins TRBV4-1 to TRBJ2-2; the D gene could be TRBD1 or TRBD2 (5 bases each). This CDR3 is 15 amino acids long. Looked up from germline, CDR1 is MGHRA and CDR2 is YSYEKL. The V end was cut by 0 bases, the J end by 3 bases, with 8 bases between.

In its sample, this clonotype was seen a few times. The chain joins TRBV27 to TRBJ2-7; TRBD1 might be the D (5 bases). The ends were cut back, 3 bases at V and 3 bases at J, with 9 bases in the middle. Per germline, CDR1 MNHEY and CDR2 SMNVEV (reference sequence). This CDR3 is 13 amino acids long. CDR3 sequence reads: CASSLGLFYEQYF. As DNA, the CDR3 is TGTGCCAGCAGTTTGGGGCTCTTCTACGAGCAGTACTTC.

The table lists this clonotype with a few counts. V is TRBV15 and J is TRBJ2-5, with TRBD1 matching 7 bases. Germline trimming cut 2 bases from V and 0 bases from J; bases unmatched to any gene: 6. The CDR3 covers 16 residues. CDR1 LNHNV and CDR2 YYDKDF come from the germline V gene (reference sequence). The CDR3 bases are TGTGCCACCAGCAGATTTACCGGGACAGACCAAGAGACCCAGTACTTC. Translated, it gives CATSRFTGTDQETQYF.

The chain couples TRBV7-9 to TRBJ2-1; weak D call: TRBD2 (5 bases). The CDR3 has 16 amino acids. Deletions cut 2 bases from V and 4 bases from J, with 15 bases between. Germline lookup yields CDR1 SEHNR and CDR2 FQNEAQ (reference sequence). This CDR3 is CASSLIKGLNYNEQFF. The CDR3 bases are TGTGCCAGCAGCTTAATTAAAGGACTCAATTACAATGAGCAGTTCTTC. Drawing the rest from reference TRBV7-9 and TRBJ2-1, the complete variable domain is DTGVSQNPRHKITKRGQNVTFRCDPISEHNRLYWYRQTLGQGPEFLTYFQNEAQLEKSRLLSDRFSAERPKGSFSTLEIQRTEQGDSAMYLCASSLIKGLNYNEQFFGPGTRLTVL.

This clonotype was recorded many times. The gene calls are TRBV12-3 or TRBV12-4 and TRBJ1-6, with unresolved D. The V gene lost 6 bases and the J gene lost 7 bases, with 13 bases spanning the gap. CDR3 length: 14 residues. CDR3 sequence reads: CASSGRQVNSPLHF. For the CDR3, the DNA is TGTGCCAGCAGCGGGAGGCAGGTGAATTCACCCCTCCACTTT.

This clonotype was observed at least ten times. The chain links TRBV20-1 to TRBJ2-5; 9 nucleotides agree with TRBD2. V dropped 5 bases and J dropped 3; count of bases not matched to a gene: 4. Germline V gene data show CDR1 as DFQATT and CDR2 as SNEGSKA (reference sequence). The CDR3 is made up of 13 amino acids. The CDR3 coding sequence is TGCAGTGCTCCCCGCGGGGGGGAAGAGACCCAGTACTTC. Encoded protein: CSAPRGGEETQYF.